The 23 T cell receptor beta chains below all came from one sample that was sequenced in a study of PD-L1 blockade in urothelial cancer. TCRdb keeps only in-frame clones here, not all; method: immunoSEQ multiplex PCR. The data hold roughly 63,000 clones, with roughly 80% observed a single time. Time point here: pretreatment peripheral blood. Source: PBMCs, taken around atezolizumab (anti-PD-L1) treatment. The receptors were sampled from a man between 65 and 85 years old with urothelial cancer.

This sequence joins TRBV6-1 and TRBJ1-2; D is unresolved. Germline V gene lookup returns CDR1 MNHNS and CDR2 SASEGT. The CDR3 has 12 residues. The ends were cut back, 3 bases at V and 8 bases at J, with 10 bases in the middle. In nucleotides, the CDR3 is TGTGCCAGCAGTGACTCAGGCTACGGCTACACCTTC. Amino acids: CASSDSGYGYTF.

Of note for this clone: Other DNA sequences in the same sample also yield this CDR3. V and J are TRBV4-1 and TRBJ1-5; 10 nucleotides agree with TRBD1. Per germline, CDR1 MGHRA and CDR2 YSYEKL. Trimming removed 0 bases from V and 3 bases from J; junction bases left unmatched: 5. This CDR3 comprises 17 residues. The CDR3 here is CASSQDRGQGVNQPQHF. CDR3 DNA: TGCGCCAGCAGCCAAGATCGAGGACAGGGGGTCAATCAGCCCCAGCATTTT.

CDR3 nucleotides: TGTGCCAGTAGTATAGCGACGGGAGACAACGAAGATACGCAGTATTTT. This sequence encodes CASSIATGDNEDTQYF. The chain uses TRBV19 and TRBJ2-3, with D perhaps TRBD2 (6 bases). Trimming left V 1 base short and J 5 bases short, with 16 bases between. CDR1 LNHDA and CDR2 SQIVND come from the germline V gene (reference sequence). The CDR3 has 16 amino acids.

V is TRBV11-3 and J is TRBJ2-7, with D maybe TRBD1 (5 bases). Germline lookup yields CDR1 SGHNT and CDR2 YENEEA. The CDR3 spans 14 residues. V was pared by 5 bases and J by 1 base, with 12 bases between. CDR3 nucleotide sequence: TGTGCCAGCAGCGACAGTTTAGGGTCCTACGAGCAGTACTTC. Protein product: CASSDSLGSYEQYF.

The V gene is TRBV6-4, the J gene TRBJ2-1, with 8 bases lining up with TRBD2. In germline, CDR1 is MRHNA, CDR2 SNTAGT. The V segment lost 6 bases and the J segment 8 bases; nucleotides outside the gene matches: 12. CDR3 length equals 15 residues. For the CDR3, the DNA is TGTGCCAGCAGCCCCGGGACTAGTTTGTGGTATGAGCAGTTCTTC. Amino acid sequence: CASSPGTSLWYEQFF.

V and J are TRBV6-5 and TRBJ1-1, with D possibly being TRBD1 (6 bases). This CDR3 has 13 residues. V shed 6 bases and J shed 1 base, with 9 bases lying between them. Looked up from germline, CDR1 is MNHEY and CDR2 is SVGAGI. The CDR3: CASRGQRNTEAFF. CDR3 DNA sequence: TGTGCCAGCAGGGGACAACGGAACACTGAAGCTTTCTTT.

The V gene is TRBV7-9, the J gene TRBJ2-5; D call uncertain. CDR1 SEHNR and CDR2 FQNEAQ come from the germline V gene (reference sequence). This CDR3 spans 13 amino acids. Trimming stripped 5 bases from V and 4 bases from J, with 11 bases between. The CDR3 coding sequence is TGTGCCAGCAGCCTTAATCAGCGAGAGACCCAGTACTTC. Its protein product is CASSLNQRETQYF.

This chain joins TRBV7-9 and TRBJ2-1, with 8 bases fitting TRBD2. The V and J ends lost 0 bases and 13 bases, in that order; junction bases with no gene match: 5. Germline-derived CDR1 and CDR2 are SEHNR and FQNEAQ (reference sequence). The CDR3 consists of 13 residues. CDR3 residues: CASSLAPSGGQFF. CDR3 DNA sequence: TGTGCCAGCAGCTTAGCTCCCAGCGGGGGACAGTTCTTC.

V and J are TRBV11-3 and TRBJ2-3; 7 nucleotides align to TRBD1. The V and J ends lost 5 bases and 2 bases, in that order; junction bases with no gene match: 7. Germline loops: CDR1 SGHNT, CDR2 YENEEA. CDR3 length equals 15 residues. This chain's CDR3 is CASSLRDRVTDTQYF. CDR3 DNA sequence: TGTGCCAGCAGCCTCCGGGACAGAGTCACAGATACGCAGTATTTT. Drawing the rest from reference TRBV11-3 and TRBJ2-3, the complete variable domain is EAGVVQSPRYKIIEKKQPVAFWCNPISGHNTLYWYLQNLGQGPELLIRYENEEAVDDSQLPKDRFSAERLKGVDSTLKIQPAELGDSAVYLCASSLRDRVTDTQYFGPGTRLTVL.

The chain links TRBV2 to TRBJ1-5, with a possible D match to TRBD1 (6 bases). The germline CDR1 and CDR2 sequences are SNHLY and FYNNEI. The length of the CDR3 is 18 residues. V was pared by 1 base and J by 0 bases, with 16 bases between. CDR3 amino acids: CASSEGATGDYSNQPQHF. CDR3 DNA: TGTGCCAGCAGTGAAGGGGCGACAGGCGATTATAGCAATCAGCCCCAGCATTTT.

This sequence joins TRBV30 and TRBJ2-1, with D possibly matching TRBD2 (7 bases). CDR1 and CDR2 from the germline V gene are GTSNPN and SVGIG (reference sequence). Trimming stripped 4 bases from V and 0 bases from J, with 10 bases between. The CDR3 has 14 residues. The CDR3 DNA follows: TGTGCCTGGAATAGGGGGGGCTCCTACAATGAGCAGTTCTTC. The encoded protein is CAWNRGGSYNEQFF. The full variable domain, completed using reference TRBV30 and TRBJ2-1, is SQTIHQWPATLVQPVGSPLSLECTVEGTSNPNLYWYRQAAGRGLQLLFYSVGIGQISSEVPQNLSASRPQDRQFILSSKKLLLSDSGFYLCAWNRGGSYNEQFFGPGTRLTVL.

This sequence joins TRBV5-4 and TRBJ2-3; 7 bases fit TRBD1. CDR1 and CDR2 (germline): SGHNT, YYREEE (reference sequence). The V segment lost 5 bases and the J segment 4 bases; nucleotides outside the gene matches: 10. The CDR3 totals 15 residues. CDR3 loop: CASSLKTGSADTQYF. The CDR3 bases are TGTGCCAGCAGTCTCAAGACAGGGTCGGCAGATACGCAGTATTTT.

The CDR3 is CASSQERGWEQYF. For the CDR3, the DNA is TGCGCCAGCAGCCAAGAGCGGGGTTGGGAGCAGTACTTC. The chain has TRBV5-1 and TRBJ2-7; 7 bases fit TRBD2. The CDR3 runs to 13 residues. Unmatched junction bases numbered 8, after V lost 4 bases and J lost 7 bases. Looked up from germline, CDR1 is SGHRS and CDR2 is YFSETQ.

The chain links TRBV7-9 to TRBJ1-2; D unresolved. V was cut by 5 bases and J by 2 bases, with 12 bases left in between. This CDR3 spans 14 amino acids. Germline V gene data show CDR1 as SEHNR and CDR2 as FQNEAQ (reference sequence). The CDR3 loop is CASSQLFENYGYTF. The CDR3 bases are TGTGCCAGCAGCCAACTTTTTGAGAACTATGGCTACACCTTC.

The chain links TRBV19 to TRBJ2-6, with 9 bases that match TRBD1. V was pared by 3 bases and J by 0 bases, with 6 bases of the junction left unmatched. Germline V gene sequence: CDR1 LNHDA, CDR2 SQIVND (reference sequence). This CDR3 is built from 18 residues. The CDR3 protein is CASSMSGTGSSGANVLTF. In nucleotides, the CDR3 is TGTGCCAGTAGTATGTCCGGGACAGGGAGCTCTGGGGCCAACGTCCTGACTTTC.

The V and J genes are TRBV19 and TRBJ1-2; 9 bases agree with TRBD1. The length of the CDR3 is 17 residues. With 6 bases clipped from V and 0 bases from J, the junction kept 11 bases outside the gene matches. Germline V lookup: CDR1 LNHDA, CDR2 SQIVND (reference sequence). The CDR3 DNA sequence: TGTGCCAGTAGCCTATCCGGGACAGGGCCCTCTAACTATGGCTACACCTTC. Its translation is CASSLSGTGPSNYGYTF.

This clone was detected a few times. The V gene is TRBV7-2, the J gene TRBJ1-1; possible D gene TRBD1, 5 bases. CDR3 length: 15 amino acids. Germline values: CDR1 SGHTA, CDR2 FQGNSA. V lost 5 bases and J 1 base, leaving 14 bases between the germline ends. The CDR3 sequence is CASSRRTGPNTEAFF. CDR3 coding DNA: TGTGCCAGCAGCCGAAGAACAGGTCCGAACACTGAAGCTTTCTTT.

The chain uses TRBV6-5 and TRBJ2-7; possible D gene TRBD2, 6 bases. Trimming removed 6 bases at V and 6 bases at J, with 15 bases between. CDR1 and CDR2 from the germline V gene are MNHEY and SVGAGI. This CDR3 spans 13 amino acids. CDR3 nucleotides: TGTGCCAGCAGCGAACCGGGGGTTGGCGAGCAGTACTTC. This translates into CASSEPGVGEQYF.

V is TRBV27 and J is TRBJ1-1; D might be TRBD1 (5 bases). The CDR3 has 14 amino acids. The V gene lost 4 bases and the J gene lost 4 bases, with 13 bases spanning the gap. The germline CDR1 and CDR2 sequences are MNHEY and SMNVEV (reference sequence). CDR3 amino acids: CASSYRGGATEAFF. Written as DNA, the CDR3 is TGTGCCAGCAGTTATAGGGGTGGGGCCACTGAAGCTTTCTTT.

This chain links TRBV10-1 with TRBJ2-7; 11 nucleotides agree with TRBD2. Germline V gene sequence: CDR1 WNHNN, CDR2 SYGVQD (reference sequence). J was trimmed by 3 bases and V by 7 bases; bases with no gene match: 20. The CDR3 is 19 residues long. The CDR3: CASNAGERSTSGSIYEQYF. The CDR3 nucleotides are TGCGCCAGCAACGCGGGAGAGAGATCCACTAGCGGGAGCATCTACGAGCAGTACTTC.

The J gene is TRBJ2-3, the V gene TRBV2, with TRBD1 identical over 8 bases. Germline-derived CDR1 and CDR2 are SNHLY and FYNNEI. The CDR3 is 15 amino acids. Trimming at V came to 5 bases and at J to 2 bases, leaving 6 bases not matched to a gene. The chain's CDR3 is CASSKGQALTDTQYF. The CDR3 coding sequence is TGTGCCAGCAGTAAGGGACAGGCGCTCACAGATACGCAGTATTTT.

The chain combines TRBV19 with TRBJ2-7, with D possibly TRBD1 on 6 matching bases. V lost 5 bases, J lost 2 bases, and 10 bases lay in between. In germline, CDR1 is LNHDA, CDR2 SQIVND (reference sequence). The CDR3 extends over 13 amino acids. CDR3 loop: CASSSGDPYEQYF. CDR3 bases: TGTGCCAGTAGTTCAGGGGACCCCTACGAGCAGTACTTC.

The chain recombines TRBV6-6 with TRBJ1-5; D remains unclear. The CDR3 totals 14 residues. V lost 4 bases and J lost 6, with 13 bases in between. CDR1 and CDR2 (germline): MNHNY, SVGAGI (reference sequence). The CDR3 DNA is TGTGCCAGCAGTTTCCTAGAGGGAGTTCAGCCCCAGCATTTT. This translates into CASSFLEGVQPQHF.